This TCR beta chain was found in a study of blood T cells in healthy people across ages. Study-level points and caveats: Using unsorted PBMCs precluded a conclusive naive versus antigen-experienced comparison. Per million T cells, the diversity of TCR beta decreased roughly linearly as age advanced. The diversity estimates, figures obtained from one million T cells, were considered underestimates.

A word on this clonotype: Antigen specificity is unknown.

Donors ranged from roughly 6 to 90 years old and were healthy Caucasians in Russia. Losses at the gene ends were 2 bases for V and 3 bases for J; bases not matched to a gene: 7. This CDR3 has 17 amino acids. The germline V gene has CDR1 MNHEY and CDR2 SVGEGT. The use of a sample-barcoded 5' primer and a J-beta primer mix characterized a second PCR of roughly 6 to 11 cycles. Each CDR3 protein is one row after TCRdb ran MiXCR on the 5' RACE reads. The data contain 1.5 million to 2 million distinct CDR3 sequences, approximately 30% of them seen just once; the ten biggest clones take up roughly 8.2%. The clonotype was recovered from a young woman in good health. V is TRBV6-2 or TRBV6-3 and J is TRBJ2-1; 10 positions agree with TRBD2. Sequencing was performed on blood. In DNA, the CDR3 is TGTGCCAGCAGTTACCGGGCTAGCGGGGGTAACTACAATGAGCAGTTCTTC. This gives the protein CASSYRASGGNYNEQFF.